The sequence of this T cell receptor beta chain was determined in a study of T cell clonotyping in hematopoietic cell transplantation. At the level of the study: Pretransplant recipient samples were taken after cytoreduction.

Method: immunoSEQ multiplex PCR; TCRdb's copy keeps in-frame clones and lacks some. Here the sample spans roughly 28,000 clones, 85% to 95% being singletons. Indicated time point: recipient sample about 28 days before transplant, after cytoreduction. The CDR3 totals 14 residues. The ends were cut back, 6 bases at V and 0 bases at J, with 8 bases in the middle. Germline CDR1 LNHDA, CDR2 SQIVND (reference sequence). This clonotype originated in a man aged 50-59 years with acute myeloid leukemia. Some clones in this sample may be carry-over from other donors' samples. V is TRBV19 and J is TRBJ2-2; no clear D gene. The sample consisted of peripheral blood mononuclear cells, taken before stem cell transplant. The chain's CDR3 is CASSWEANTGELFF. The CDR3, as DNA: TGTGCCAGTAGCTGGGAAGCGAACACCGGGGAGCTGTTTTTT.